A single T cell receptor (beta chain) is shown here with its context. These data are taken from a study of T cell responses to AZD1222 COVID-19 vaccine. The germline V gene encodes CDR1 LGHNA and CDR2 YSLEER. V was clipped by 0 bases and J by 2 bases, with 14 bases between them. The CDR3 sequence is 17 residues long. Only in-frame clones appear in the TCRdb table, and some are missing; sequencing was by immunoSEQ multiplex PCR. The sample has about 85,000 clones, roughly 90% seen once; the top ten hold approximately 7%. The chain joins TRBV4-3 to TRBJ1-5; a weak D match, TRBD1 (5 bases). Here the sequenced sample was peripheral blood, taken on day 0 of AZD1222 vaccination. The source is an adult in good health. The CDR3: CASSQDWDGSGNQPQHF. CDR3 in DNA: TGCGCCAGCAGCCAAGATTGGGACGGTAGCGGCAATCAGCCCCAGCATTTT.